The 10 T cell receptor beta chains below come from one sample, sequenced in a study of blood T cell repertoires in COVID-19. The method was immunoSEQ multiplex PCR; TCRdb's version includes in-frame clones alone and lacks a portion of them. Altogether some 180,000 clones are present, approximately 90% being singletons, with the ten largest covering 18%. The sample was peripheral blood. These receptor sequences come from a man aged 45-65 years with COVID-19, enrolled during active disease.

The CDR3 is CASSWRAIDTQYF. The CDR3 coding sequence is TGTGCCAGTAGTTGGCGGGCGATAGATACGCAGTATTTT. The chain has TRBV19 and TRBJ2-3; D is perhaps TRBD2 (5 bases). V lost 5 bases to trimming and J lost 5 bases, with 11 bases between them. The CDR3 spans 13 residues. Germline V gives CDR1 LNHDA, CDR2 SQIVND (reference sequence). The full variable domain, in which reference TRBV19 and TRBJ2-3 provide the parts outside the CDR3, is DGGITQSPKYLFRKEGQNVTLSCEQNLNHDAMYWYRQDPGQGLRLIYYSQIVNDFQKGDIAEGYSVSREKKESFPLTVTSAQKNPTAFYLCASSWRAIDTQYFGPGTRLTVL.

The chain recombines TRBV18 with TRBJ2-1; 9 nucleotides agree with TRBD1. CDR3 length equals 12 residues. Germline trimming cut 5 bases from V and 10 bases from J; bases unmatched to any gene: 3. Germline loops: CDR1 KGHSH, CDR2 LQKENI. CDR3 DNA: TGTGCCAGCTCAGGGGACAGGGCCGAGCAGTTCTTC. It specifies CASSGDRAEQFF.

The chain uses TRBV2 and TRBJ2-3, with D perhaps TRBD2 (6 bases). CDR1 is SNHLY and CDR2 is FYNNEI in the germline V gene. The germline V and J ends were trimmed by 4 bases and 0 bases, with 11 bases remaining between them. This CDR3 spans 15 amino acids. DNA of the CDR3: TGTGCCAGCAGTGGCCGCGGGACTAGCACAGATACGCAGTATTTT. This encodes CASSGRGTSTDTQYF.

V and J are TRBV19 and TRBJ1-5, with TRBD1 matching over 9 bases. This CDR3 spans 13 amino acids. Germline V gene sequence: CDR1 LNHDA, CDR2 SQIVND (reference sequence). Trimming took 5 bases from V and 5 from J; bases not matched to a gene: 1. Here the CDR3 DNA reads TGTGCCAGTAGTCGACAGGGGGATCAGCCCCAGCATTTT. Translating it yields CASSRQGDQPQHF.

The chain recombines TRBV18 with TRBJ2-7, with 12 bases matching TRBD2. V gave up 1 base and J gave up 2 bases; unmatched junction bases: 9. CDR3 length equals 18 residues. Germline-derived CDR1 and CDR2 are KGHSH and LQKENI. CDR3 region: CASSPLSASGRVAYEQYF. The CDR3 DNA reads as TGTGCCAGCTCACCACTGTCTGCTAGCGGGAGGGTAGCCTACGAGCAGTACTTC.

The rearrangement joins TRBV28 to TRBJ1-6, with a weak D call TRBD1 (6 bases). V was cut by 6 bases and J by 6 bases, with 24 bases left in between. This CDR3 comprises 18 residues. Germline V CDR1 and CDR2: MDHEN, SYDVKM. CDR3 protein: CASRLETLTGIGNSPLHF. CDR3 DNA sequence: TGTGCCAGCAGGTTAGAAACATTAACAGGGATCGGTAATTCACCCCTCCACTTT.

The genes are TRBV18 and TRBJ1-1, with D perhaps TRBD1 (5 bases). Germline CDR1 is KGHSH and CDR2 is LQKENI. Deletions cut 5 bases from V and 4 bases from J, with 14 bases between. The CDR3 is made up of 14 amino acids. The CDR3 protein is CASSSGTGVTEAFF. The CDR3 bases are TGTGCCAGCTCATCTGGGACGGGGGTCACTGAAGCTTTCTTT. Supplemented by reference TRBV18 and TRBJ1-1, the full variable domain reads NAGVMQNPRHLVRRRGQEARLRCSPMKGHSHVYWYRQLPEEGLKFMVYLQKENIIDESGMPKERFSAEFPKEGPSILRIQQVVRGDSAAYFCASSSGTGVTEAFFGQGTRLTVV.

The chain couples TRBV9 to TRBJ1-6, with a tentative D call TRBD1 (6 bases). V shed 1 base and J shed 8 bases, with 13 bases lying between them. The CDR3 has 15 residues. CDR1 SGDLS and CDR2 YYNGEE come from the germline V gene. CDR3 in DNA: TGTGCCAGCAGCGTATCGACAGGAGGCGATTCACCCCTCCACTTT. The encoded protein is CASSVSTGGDSPLHF. Combining the CDR3 with reference TRBV9 and TRBJ1-6 gives the whole variable domain DSGVTQTPKHLITATGQRVTLRCSPRSGDLSVYWYQQSLDQGLQFLIQYYNGEERAKGNILERFSAQQFPDLHSELNLSSLELGDSALYFCASSVSTGGDSPLHFGNGTRLTVT.

The genes are TRBV5-1 and TRBJ1-2; TRBD1 agrees at 9 bases. Losses at the gene ends were 3 bases for V and 6 bases for J; bases not matched to a gene: 6. The V gene's germline CDR1 is SGHRS and CDR2 YFSETQ. The CDR3 has 14 amino acids. The CDR3 nucleotides read TGCGCCAGCAGCTCCGGGACAGGGAAAAATGGCTACACCTTC. Translated: CASSSGTGKNGYTF.

The CDR3 nucleotides are TGTGCCAGCAGTTACGTCGGGGGTAGGCAGTTCTTC. Translated, it gives CASSYVGGRQFF. The J gene is TRBJ2-1, the V gene TRBV6-2 or TRBV6-3; D perhaps matches TRBD2 (6 bases). The ends were cut back, 2 bases at V and 12 bases at J, with 11 bases in the middle. Looked up from germline, CDR1 is MNHEY and CDR2 is SVGEGT. The CDR3 has 12 residues.